This TCR beta chain was observed in a study of response to subunit inactivated influenza vaccine. Notes on the study in general: It was suggested by the authors that few new T cells are recruited by each seasonal influenza vaccination.

Concerning this clonotype itself: Antigen specificity is unknown.

Using its own MiXCR run on the RT-PCR reads, TCRdb lists one record per CDR3 protein. The sample carries 650,000 to 850,000 distinct CDR3 sequences, 11% to 15% recorded once. V was pared by 10 bases and J by 1 base, with 4 bases between. CDR1 and CDR2 (germline): MNHEY, SMNVEV (reference sequence). The CDR3 consists of 11 residues. The sequence was collected from a man between 50 and 59 years old who received an inactivated influenza vaccine. The rearrangement uses TRBV27 and TRBJ2-2; D is uncertain. Source: PBMCs from blood, taken 14 days before vaccination. DNA of the CDR3: TGTGCCACCGAGAACACCGGGGAGCTGTTTTTT. It encodes CATENTGELFF.